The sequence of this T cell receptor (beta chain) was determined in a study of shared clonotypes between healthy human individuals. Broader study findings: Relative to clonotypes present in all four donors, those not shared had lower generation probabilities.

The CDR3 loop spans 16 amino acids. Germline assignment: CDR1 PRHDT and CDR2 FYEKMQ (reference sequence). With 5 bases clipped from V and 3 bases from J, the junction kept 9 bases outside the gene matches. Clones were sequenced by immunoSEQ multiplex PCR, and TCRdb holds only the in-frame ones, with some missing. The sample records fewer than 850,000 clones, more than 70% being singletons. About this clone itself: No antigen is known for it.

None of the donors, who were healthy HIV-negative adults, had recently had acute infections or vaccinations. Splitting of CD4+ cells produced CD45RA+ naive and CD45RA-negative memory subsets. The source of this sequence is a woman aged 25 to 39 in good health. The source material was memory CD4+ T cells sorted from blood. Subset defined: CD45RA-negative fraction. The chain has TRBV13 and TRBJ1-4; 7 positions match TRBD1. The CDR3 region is CASSLRGGLPNEKLFF. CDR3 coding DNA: TGTGCCAGCAGCCTACGAGGGGGCCTGCCTAATGAAAAACTGTTTTTT.